Below are 5 T cell receptor beta chains sequenced from a single sample in a study of T cells in localized non-small cell lung cancer. This table comes from immunoSEQ multiplex PCR, and its TCRdb copy is limited to in-frame clones, with some not included. The sample has 25,000 to 35,000 clones; 80% to 85% are singletons. Source: peripheral blood mononuclear cells, taken before any cancer treatment. These TCRs come from a man aged 40-75 years with stage III lung adenocarcinoma.

This chain uses TRBV6-6 with TRBJ1-2; D might be TRBD1 (6 bases). Deletions cut 4 bases from V and 2 bases from J, with 14 bases between. CDR1 is MNHNY, CDR2 SVGAGI, per germline (reference sequence). The CDR3 spans 15 residues. CDR3 nucleotide sequence: TGTGCCAGCAGTTCCCTGGACAGCGCAAACTATGGCTACACCTTC. It translates to CASSSLDSANYGYTF.

The chain links TRBV28 to TRBJ1-1; D is ambiguous. Germline lookup yields CDR1 MDHEN and CDR2 SYDVKM. V shed 6 bases and J shed 10 bases, with 18 bases lying between them. This CDR3 is 13 amino acids long. The CDR3 loop is CASSTSTGLGAFF. In DNA, the CDR3 is TGTGCCAGCAGCACCTCTACGGGTTTGGGAGCTTTCTTT.

This clone was detected only once. V usage is TRBV28 and J usage is TRBJ2-3, with D tentatively TRBD1 (6 bases). CDR1 is MDHEN, CDR2 SYDVKM, per germline. This CDR3 contains 16 residues. Trimming took off 7 bases at V and 0 bases at J, with 17 bases between the two ends. The CDR3 nucleotides are TGTGCCAGCAAAGGGGAAGACAGGCTGAGCACAGATACGCAGTATTTT. It specifies CASKGEDRLSTDTQYF.

The chain is built from TRBV7-9 and TRBJ1-1; TRBD1 is a possible D gene (5 bases). The CDR3 is 12 amino acids. V shed 2 bases and J shed 10 bases, with 11 bases lying between them. Germline CDR1 and CDR2: SEHNR and FQNEAQ (reference sequence). The CDR3 loop is CASSLLLGRAFF. In nucleotides, the CDR3 is TGTGCCAGCAGCTTATTATTGGGGCGAGCTTTCTTT. The whole variable domain, filled in from reference TRBV7-9 and TRBJ1-1, reads DTGVSQNPRHKITKRGQNVTFRCDPISEHNRLYWYRQTLGQGPEFLTYFQNEAQLEKSRLLSDRFSAERPKGSFSTLEIQRTEQGDSAMYLCASSLLLGRAFFGQGTRLTVV.

The CDR3 DNA reads as TGTGCCAGCAGGGGACTAGCGGGACCCGGGGAGCTGTTTTTT. Residues: CASRGLAGPGELFF. The chain is built from TRBV2 and TRBJ2-2; 13 nucleotides line up with TRBD2. The germline CDR1 and CDR2 sequences are SNHLY and FYNNEI. The CDR3 contains 14 residues. The junction had 1 base not matched to a gene; V was cut back by 6 bases and J by 6 bases.